These T cell receptor beta chains were read from a single sample in a study of Ad26.COV2.S vaccination and SARS-CoV-2 variants. Some clones are missing from TCRdb's copy, which holds only in-frame ones; the method was immunoSEQ multiplex PCR. The sample comprises a few hundred thousand clones, approximately 87% of which are singletons, and 3.6% rests with the top ten. The material was peripheral blood, obtained in a trial of Ad26.COV2.S vaccine versus placebo. The source is a person aged 18-60 years who received the Ad26.COV2.S COVID-19 vaccine or a placebo. The CDR3 runs from the conserved cysteine through the conserved F or W. D genes are given only for firm matches. Only some rows state a clone size, as once, few, many or a class for expanded clones.

TRBV2,-,-,TRBJ2-5,CASSVSGGNQETQYF,TGTGCCAGCAGTGTCTCGGGGGGCAACCAAGAGACCCAGTACTTC
TRBV7-2,-,TRBD2,TRBJ2-5,CASSLGLAGGQETQYF,TGTGCCAGCAGCTTAGGACTAGCGGGGGGGCAAGAGACCCAGTACTTC
TRBV4-1,few,-,TRBJ1-5,CASSWSRDGDQPQHF,TGCGCCAGCAGCTGGAGCCGGGACGGCGATCAGCCCCAGCATTTT
TRBV14,-,-,TRBJ2-7,CASSRDYEQYF,TGTGCCAGCAGCAGGGACTACGAGCAGTACTTC
TRBV19,-,TRBD1,TRBJ2-2,CASRDRDGTGELFF,TGTGCCAGTAGGGACAGGGATGGCACCGGGGAGCTGTTTTTT
TRBV6-5,-,-,TRBJ1-4,CASSYSATNEKLFF,TGTGCCAGCAGTTACTCTGCAACTAATGAAAAACTGTTTTTT
TRBV5-1,-,TRBD1,TRBJ2-7,CASARTGGFSPYEQYF,TGCGCCAGCGCCCGGACAGGGGGCTTCTCACCCTACGAGCAGTACTTC
TRBV5-4,-,-,TRBJ2-6,CASSPYRGASGANVLTF,TGTGCCAGCAGTCCATATCGGGGGGCATCAGGGGCCAACGTCCTGACTTTC
TRBV19,-,TRBD1,TRBJ1-4,CASSVKTGGNEKLFF,TGTGCCAGTAGCGTTAAGACAGGGGGCAATGAAAAACTGTTTTTT
TRBV19,-,TRBD2,TRBJ2-5,CASTSGGGETQYF,TGTGCCAGTACTAGCGGGGGAGGAGAGACCCAGTACTTC
TRBV7-9,-,-,TRBJ1-5,CASSIGTDSNQPQHF,TGTGCCAGCAGCATCGGGACCGATAGCAATCAGCCCCAGCATTTT
TRBV3-1/TRBV3-2,-,TRBD1,TRBJ2-7,CASSQAGTGYEQYF,TGTGCCAGCAGCCAAGCCGGGACAGGGTACGAGCAGTACTTC
TRBV5-1,-,TRBD1,TRBJ1-1,CASSWDRATEAFF,TGCGCCAGCAGCTGGGACAGAGCCACTGAAGCTTTCTTT
TRBV6-5,-,TRBD1,TRBJ2-7,CASSRGQGSYEQYF,TGTGCCAGCAGCCGGGGACAGGGTTCCTACGAGCAGTACTTC
TRBV29-1,-,-,TRBJ1-4,CSVGTASNEKLFF,TGCAGCGTTGGGACAGCATCTAATGAAAAACTGTTTTTT
TRBV2,-,-,TRBJ2-3,CATPSDASTDTQYF,TGTGCCACTCCCAGCGATGCCAGCACAGATACGCAGTATTTT
TRBV12-5,-,-,TRBJ2-5,CASGYPGAETQYF,TGTGCTAGTGGATACCCGGGGGCAGAGACCCAGTACTTC
TRBV30,-,-,TRBJ2-7,CAWSIGAYEQYF,TGTGCCTGGAGTATAGGGGCCTACGAGCAGTACTTC
TRBV9,-,TRBD2,TRBJ2-3,CASSVDGLAKDTQYF,TGTGCCAGCAGCGTAGATGGACTAGCGAAAGATACGCAGTATTTT
TRBV3-1/TRBV3-2,once,-,TRBJ1-3,CASSRPRVSEHTIYF,TGTGCCAGCAGTCGACCGCGGGTCTCGGAACACACCATATATTTT
TRBV20-1,-,-,TRBJ2-3,CSASRGRTDTQYF,TGCAGTGCCAGTCGGGGGCGCACAGATACGCAGTATTTT
TRBV28,once,-,TRBJ1-5,CASSLQGSWSNQPQHF,TGTGCCAGCAGTTTACAGGGAAGTTGGAGCAATCAGCCCCAGCATTTT
TRBV4-3,-,-,TRBJ2-4,CASSPYPGSSKNIQYF,TGCGCCAGCAGCCCCTACCCCGGGAGTTCCAAAAACATTCAGTACTTC
TRBV19,once,TRBD2,TRBJ2-5,CASSTGLAGNSGGQETQYF,TGTGCCAGTAGTACAGGACTAGCGGGGAACTCTGGGGGCCAAGAGACCCAGTACTTC
TRBV9,-,-,TRBJ2-1,CASSPSSSVVYNEQFF,TGTGCCAGCAGCCCGTCTTCTTCTGTCGTGTACAATGAGCAGTTCTTC
TRBV7-2,few,TRBD1,TRBJ1-1,CASSRQGGTEAFF,TGTGCCAGCAGCCGACAGGGTGGCACTGAAGCTTTCTTT
TRBV6-2/TRBV6-3,-,TRBD2,TRBJ2-7,CASSYGRVGYEQYF,TGTGCCAGCAGTTATGGGAGGGTCGGCTACGAGCAGTACTTC
TRBV6-5,many,-,TRBJ2-2,CASKSQGTGELFF,TGTGCCAGCAAGTCCCAGGGAACCGGGGAGCTGTTTTTT